A single sample is the source of the 25 T cell receptor beta chains below, sequenced in a study of blood T cell repertoires in COVID-19. The protocol was immunoSEQ multiplex PCR, while the TCRdb copy is restricted to in-frame clones and leaves out a portion. The top ten clones hold 4.5% to 5.5% of a sample with 200,000 or so clones, 70% to 85% of them seen once. Input material: peripheral blood. These receptors were obtained from a woman under 40 with acute or convalescent COVID-19.

The V gene is TRBV5-1, the J gene TRBJ1-4; 9 positions match TRBD1. Unmatched junction bases numbered 4, after V lost 6 bases and J lost 7 bases. This CDR3 spans 13 amino acids. Germline values: CDR1 SGHRS, CDR2 YFSETQ. The CDR3 protein is CASIGDRAEKLFF. The CDR3 DNA is TGCGCCAGCATCGGGGACAGGGCTGAAAAACTGTTTTTT.

The CDR3 bases are TGTGCCAGCTCAGGTGGACAGGGGTCCTACGAGCAGTACTTC. Translated: CASSGGQGSYEQYF. The V and J genes are TRBV18 and TRBJ2-7; 9 positions match TRBD1. The CDR3 runs to 14 residues. Per the germline V gene, CDR1 is KGHSH and CDR2 is LQKENI. V was pared by 5 bases and J by 1 base, with 3 bases of the junction left unmatched. The full variable domain, rest sourced from reference TRBV18 and TRBJ2-7, is NAGVMQNPRHLVRRRGQEARLRCSPMKGHSHVYWYRQLPEEGLKFMVYLQKENIIDESGMPKERFSAEFPKEGPSILRIQQVVRGDSAAYFCASSGGQGSYEQYFGPGTRLTVT.

The chain employs TRBV7-8 and TRBJ2-1, with D possibly being TRBD2 (6 bases). CDR1 and CDR2 from the germline V gene are SGHVS and FQNEAQ. The CDR3 sequence is 13 residues long. Trimming cost V 6 bases and J 6 bases, with 12 bases left between them. DNA for the CDR3: TGTGCCAGCAGTCTACGACTAGGCAATGAGCAGTTCTTC. Translating gives CASSLRLGNEQFF.

This chain uses TRBV27 with TRBJ2-5; D might be TRBD1 (5 bases). Germline V gives CDR1 MNHEY, CDR2 SMNVEV (reference sequence). V was cut by 3 bases and J by 3 bases, with 8 bases left in between. CDR3 size: 13 residues. CDR3 coding DNA: TGTGCCAGCAGTTTCCGACAGAAAGAGACCCAGTACTTC. Protein: CASSFRQKETQYF.

This chain links TRBV5-4 with TRBJ1-1; 8 bases align to TRBD1. Germline loops: CDR1 SGHNT, CDR2 YYREEE (reference sequence). This CDR3 spans 14 amino acids. V shed 4 bases and J 5 bases; nucleotides not matched to a gene: 7. In DNA form, the CDR3 reads TGTGCCAGCAGCCCGAGGACAGGGCAGACTGAAGCTTTCTTT. It yields the protein CASSPRTGQTEAFF.

The chain combines TRBV7-6 with TRBJ1-1, with D perhaps TRBD1 (6 bases). The CDR3 spans 16 residues. Germline lookup yields CDR1 SGHVS and CDR2 FNYEAQ. Trimming stripped 4 bases from V and 0 bases from J, with 15 bases between. CDR3 nucleotides: TGTGCCAGCAGCTCGGACGTTGGGGGCATGAACACTGAAGCTTTCTTT. It encodes CASSSDVGGMNTEAFF. Full variable domain (rest looked up from reference TRBV7-6 and TRBJ1-1): GAGVSQSPRYKVTKRGQDVALRCDPISGHVSLYWYRQALGQGPEFLTYFNYEAQQDKSGLPNDRFSAERPEGSISTLTIQRTEQRDSAMYRCASSSDVGGMNTEAFFGQGTRLTVV.

The chain uses TRBV18 and TRBJ2-6; the match to TRBD1 covers 10 bases. Unmatched junction bases numbered 7, after V lost 5 bases and J lost 0 bases. This CDR3 spans 18 amino acids. From germline, CDR1 is KGHSH and CDR2 LQKENI. The CDR3 here is CASSNPRDRGSGANVLTF. DNA of the CDR3: TGTGCCAGCTCAAACCCCCGGGACAGGGGCTCTGGGGCCAACGTCCTGACTTTC.

The chain has TRBV6-1 and TRBJ2-7, with no clear D. V was clipped by 1 base and J by 0 bases, with 10 bases between them. The CDR3 is 15 residues long. Looked up from germline, CDR1 is MNHNS and CDR2 is SASEGT. DNA of the CDR3: TGTGCCAGCAGTGAAGAGGCTTCTAGCTCCTACGAGCAGTACTTC. It yields the protein CASSEEASSSYEQYF.

V is TRBV28 and J is TRBJ1-5; D not certain. Per germline, CDR1 MDHEN and CDR2 SYDVKM. The V gene lost 7 bases and the J gene lost 4 bases, with 5 bases spanning the gap. The CDR3 contains 11 residues. The CDR3, as DNA: TGTGCCAGCACTAATAATCAGCCCCAGCATTTT. Encoded protein: CASTNNQPQHF.

The V call is TRBV5-6, the J call TRBJ2-7; D remains unclear. The length of the CDR3 is 15 residues. CDR1 and CDR2 from the germline V gene are SGHDT and YYEEEE. Trimming left V 1 base short and J 0 bases short, with 11 bases between. The chain's CDR3 is CASSLTPRSSYEQYF. The CDR3, as DNA: TGTGCCAGCAGCTTGACCCCACGGAGCTCCTACGAGCAGTACTTC. Together with reference TRBV5-6 and TRBJ2-7, the CDR3 gives the full variable domain: DAGVTQSPTHLIKTRGQQVTLRCSPKSGHDTVSWYQQALGQGPQFIFQYYEEEERQRGNFPDRFSGHQFPNYSSELNVNALLLGDSALYLCASSLTPRSSYEQYFGPGTRLTVT.

The chain combines TRBV5-4 with TRBJ1-6; TRBD1 matches 7 bases. After removal of 4 bases from V and 9 bases from J, the junction contained 13 bases not matched to a gene. CDR3 size: 16 residues. Germline V gene lookup returns CDR1 SGHNT and CDR2 YYREEE (reference sequence). The DNA for the CDR3 is TGTGCCAGCAGCCCGGACCCACAGGGGACGGGTTCACCCCTCCACTTT. This translates into CASSPDPQGTGSPLHF.

This clone was detected only once. The chain uses TRBV28 and TRBJ1-3; possible D gene TRBD1, 5 bases. Germline V gene sequence: CDR1 MDHEN, CDR2 SYDVKM. The germline V and J ends were trimmed by 7 bases and 1 base, with 14 bases remaining between them. The CDR3 loop spans 15 amino acids. CDR3 sequence: CASNPFRDSGNTIYF. CDR3 in DNA: TGTGCCAGCAACCCCTTCAGGGATTCTGGAAACACCATATATTTT.

CDR3 DNA: TGTGCCAGCAGCTTCGGGACTAGCGGATACACAGATACGCAGTATTTT. Translated, it gives CASSFGTSGYTDTQYF. V and J are TRBV5-6 and TRBJ2-3; 11 bases are shared with TRBD2. The length of the CDR3 is 16 residues. CDR1 SGHDT and CDR2 YYEEEE come from the germline V gene. J gave up 2 bases and V 2 bases, and 4 bases lay outside the gene matches.

The chain carries TRBV11-2 and TRBJ1-3, with D tentatively TRBD1 (5 bases). V lost 5 bases and J lost 0, with 14 bases in between. Germline lookup yields CDR1 SGHAT and CDR2 FQNNGV. CDR3 length equals 16 residues. The CDR3 sequence is CASSHVQADSGNTIYF. Here the CDR3 DNA reads TGTGCCAGCAGCCATGTACAGGCCGACTCTGGAAACACCATATATTTT. The full variable domain, completed using reference TRBV11-2 and TRBJ1-3, is EAGVAQSPRYKIIEKRQSVAFWCNPISGHATLYWYQQILGQGPKLLIQFQNNGVVDDSQLPKDRFSAERLKGVDSTLKIQPAKLEDSAVYLCASSHVQADSGNTIYFGEGSWLTVV.

This clone was detected many times. This sequence joins TRBV6-6 and TRBJ1-3; D is unresolved. Germline V CDR1 and CDR2: MNHNY, SVGAGI (reference sequence). V gave up 7 bases and J gave up 4 bases, with 8 bases separating them. CDR3 length: 12 amino acids. CDR3 coding DNA: TGTGCCAGCACCATTAGCGGAAACACCATATATTTT. The encoded protein is CASTISGNTIYF.

V is TRBV10-3 and J is TRBJ1-3; D is ambiguous. The germline CDR1 and CDR2 sequences are ENHRY and SYGVKD. V was pared by 6 bases and J by 0 bases, with 12 bases between. This CDR3 has 15 residues. CDR3: CAIRESGISGNTIYF. CDR3 coding DNA: TGTGCCATCAGAGAGAGCGGGATCTCTGGAAACACCATATATTTT.

V and J are TRBV7-9 and TRBJ1-2; no reliable D call. The V gene lost 1 base and the J gene lost 3 bases, with 18 bases spanning the gap. Germline CDR1 and CDR2: SEHNR and FQNEAQ (reference sequence). The CDR3 totals 17 residues. CDR3 in amino acids: CASSLELRGGGDYGYTF. The CDR3 nucleotides are TGTGCCAGCAGCTTAGAACTACGGGGTGGCGGGGACTATGGCTACACCTTC.

The chain recombines TRBV5-1 with TRBJ1-1; 7 positions agree with TRBD1. The CDR3 runs 16 residues. Germline CDR1 and CDR2: SGHRS and YFSETQ. The trim removed 1 base at V and 0 bases at J, leaving 6 bases unmatched. The CDR3 loop is CASSLRGQVVNTEAFF. CDR3 DNA: TGCGCCAGCAGCTTGCGAGGACAGGTTGTGAACACTGAAGCTTTCTTT.

J is TRBJ1-2 and V is TRBV28, with 8 bases matching TRBD1. V trimming: 2 bases; J trimming: 4 bases; junction bases outside the gene matches: 9. The germline CDR1 and CDR2 sequences are MDHEN and SYDVKM. The CDR3 runs 16 residues. In DNA, the CDR3 is TGTGCCAGCAGTTTAGACCCCGGGACAGGCCTCTATGGCTACACCTTC. Protein product: CASSLDPGTGLYGYTF.

This clone was seen more than once but under ten times. The chain couples TRBV11-2 to TRBJ1-2; possible D gene TRBD1, 5 bases. Germline V gene data show CDR1 as SGHAT and CDR2 as FQNNGV. The CDR3 sequence is 15 residues long. The V end was cut by 5 bases, the J end by 4 bases, with 17 bases between. Written as DNA, the CDR3 is TGTGCCAGCAGCCCCGGTATCGTACAGGCCTATGGCTACACCTTC. As protein: CASSPGIVQAYGYTF.

The V and J genes are TRBV24-1 and TRBJ1-5; D perhaps matches TRBD1 (5 bases). Trimming pared 4 bases from V and 2 bases from J, leaving 5 bases between. This CDR3 spans 13 amino acids. CDR1 and CDR2 (germline): KGHDR, SFDVKD. CDR3 sequence: CATSDRGNQPQHF. The CDR3 DNA follows: TGTGCCACCAGTGACAGGGGCAATCAGCCCCAGCATTTT.

This chain uses TRBV28 with TRBJ1-2; 9 bases match TRBD1. Germline CDR1 reads MDHEN; CDR2 reads SYDVKM. Germline trimming cut 2 bases from V and 5 bases from J; bases unmatched to any gene: 3. CDR3 length equals 14 residues. The CDR3 spells CASSLTGGIYGYTF. The CDR3 DNA is TGTGCCAGCAGTTTAACAGGGGGCATATATGGCTACACCTTC.

The chain recombines TRBV29-1 with TRBJ2-2; TRBD2 might be the D (6 bases). CDR3 size: 16 residues. Trimming stripped 4 bases from V and 0 bases from J, with 15 bases between. Germline CDR1 is SQVTM and CDR2 is ANQGSEA. CDR3 sequence (DNA): TGCAGCGTTGGGAATGCGCGGGGAGCGAACACCGGGGAGCTGTTTTTT. Translating gives CSVGNARGANTGELFF.

The rearrangement uses TRBV13 and TRBJ1-1; a possible D gene is TRBD1 (5 bases). Trimming took off 0 bases at V and 4 bases at J, with 9 bases between the two ends. Germline V CDR1 and CDR2: PRHDT, FYEKMQ (reference sequence). This CDR3 is built from 14 residues. CDR3 residues: CASSLGLGGTEAFF. In DNA form, the CDR3 reads TGTGCCAGCAGCTTAGGCCTGGGGGGCACTGAAGCTTTCTTT.

The chain has TRBV19 and TRBJ1-1, with D hard to call. This CDR3 comprises 12 residues. Germline V gene lookup returns CDR1 LNHDA and CDR2 SQIVND (reference sequence). Trimming cost V 4 bases and J 6 bases, with 9 bases left between them. The CDR3 loop is CASSRGVSEAFF. In DNA, the CDR3 is TGTGCCAGTAGTAGAGGAGTTTCTGAAGCTTTCTTT. The full variable domain, with the rest looked up from reference TRBV19 and TRBJ1-1, is DGGITQSPKYLFRKEGQNVTLSCEQNLNHDAMYWYRQDPGQGLRLIYYSQIVNDFQKGDIAEGYSVSREKKESFPLTVTSAQKNPTAFYLCASSRGVSEAFFGQGTRLTVV.